The clone carrying this TCR beta chain was recorded a few times. This entry belongs to a study of blood T cell repertoires in COVID-19. Overall study context: Some COVID-19 samples were acute and others convalescent; all came from the United States, Italy and Spain. PBMCs, B-cell-depleted T cells, or T cells were the source of the cDNA or gDNA that made up the material.

The table came from immunoSEQ multiplex PCR; TCRdb's copy has only in-frame clones and leaves some out. The profile shows around 120,000 clones, around 80% of them singletons. The sequence derives from a woman of 80 years or more with acute or convalescent COVID-19. The specimen was peripheral blood.

DNA for the CDR3: TGTGCCAGCAGCCAAGATGTTAGTTGGGCCGGAATGAACACTGAAGCTTTCTTT. Amino acids: CASSQDVSWAGMNTEAFF. This rearrangement joins TRBV4-2 to TRBJ1-1; D not certain. Germline V lookup: CDR1 LGHNA, CDR2 YNFKEQ. The CDR3 runs to 18 residues. Deletions cut 0 bases from V and 0 bases from J, with 17 bases between.